This T cell receptor beta chain was recovered during a study of control samples from healthy donors and cancer patients. This CDR3 is built from 17 residues. Germline lookup yields CDR1 SGHRS and CDR2 YFSETQ. Trimming pared 0 bases from V and 8 bases from J, leaving 18 bases between. Clones were sequenced by immunoSEQ multiplex PCR, and TCRdb holds only the in-frame ones, with some missing. The record lists roughly 190,000 clones, of which the ten most abundant hold 2.2%. Sequenced: blood. The receptor was isolated from a woman aged 30 to 39 in good health. The chain links TRBV5-1 to TRBJ1-6; a weak D match, TRBD1 (6 bases). This CDR3 is CASSLGDRDRRYSPLHF. The CDR3 DNA reads as TGCGCCAGCAGCTTGGGGGACCGAGACAGGCGATATTCACCCCTCCACTTT.